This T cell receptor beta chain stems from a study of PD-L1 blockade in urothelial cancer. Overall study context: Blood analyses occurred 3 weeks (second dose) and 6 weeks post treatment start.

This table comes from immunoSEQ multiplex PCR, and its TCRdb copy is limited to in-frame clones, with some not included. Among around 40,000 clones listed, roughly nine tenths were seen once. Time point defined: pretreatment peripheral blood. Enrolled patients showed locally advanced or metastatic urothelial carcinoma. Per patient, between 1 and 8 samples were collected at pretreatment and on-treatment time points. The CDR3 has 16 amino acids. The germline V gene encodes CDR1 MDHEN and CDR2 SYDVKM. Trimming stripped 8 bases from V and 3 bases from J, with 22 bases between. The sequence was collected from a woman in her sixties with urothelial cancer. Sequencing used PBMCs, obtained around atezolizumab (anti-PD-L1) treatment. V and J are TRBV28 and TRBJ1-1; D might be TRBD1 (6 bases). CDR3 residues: CASSGPTGWMDTEAFF. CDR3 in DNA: TGTGCCAGCTCGGGCCCAACAGGGTGGATGGACACTGAAGCTTTCTTT.